The present TCR beta chain was sequenced within a study of blood T cell repertoires in COVID-19. CDR1 and CDR2 (germline): MNHEY, SVGAGI. This CDR3 comprises 14 residues. With 8 bases clipped from V and 1 base from J, the junction kept 5 bases outside the gene matches. Measured with immunoSEQ multiplex PCR; TCRdb has only the in-frame clones, and not every one. The sample yields about 88,000 clones, roughly 88% seen once. This chain links TRBV6-5 with TRBJ1-5; 7 bases are a match to TRBD1. This sequence originates from a woman of 80 years or more with acute or convalescent COVID-19. Sequences were obtained from peripheral blood. The CDR3 is CASCEGASNQPQHF. CDR3 in DNA: TGTGCCAGCTGCGAGGGGGCAAGCAATCAGCCCCAGCATTTT.